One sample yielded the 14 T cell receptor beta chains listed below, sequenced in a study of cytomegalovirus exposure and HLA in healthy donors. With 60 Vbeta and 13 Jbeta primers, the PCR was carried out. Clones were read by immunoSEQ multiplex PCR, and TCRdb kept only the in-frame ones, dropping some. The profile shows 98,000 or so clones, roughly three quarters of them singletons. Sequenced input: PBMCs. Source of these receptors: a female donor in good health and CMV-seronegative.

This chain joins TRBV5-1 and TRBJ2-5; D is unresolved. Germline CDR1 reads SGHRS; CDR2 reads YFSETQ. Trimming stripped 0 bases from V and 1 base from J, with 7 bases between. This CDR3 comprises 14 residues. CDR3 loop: CASSLAFGQETQYF. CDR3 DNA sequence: TGCGCCAGCAGCTTGGCGTTCGGCCAAGAGACCCAGTACTTC.

DNA of the CDR3: TGTGCCAGCAGTGAATTAAGACATAGCAATCAGCCCCAGCATTTT. This sequence encodes CASSELRHSNQPQHF. The rearrangement uses TRBV6-1 and TRBJ1-5, with no clear D. The CDR3 is made up of 15 amino acids. Germline assignment: CDR1 MNHNS and CDR2 SASEGT. Trimming stripped 2 bases from V and 0 bases from J, with 8 bases between.

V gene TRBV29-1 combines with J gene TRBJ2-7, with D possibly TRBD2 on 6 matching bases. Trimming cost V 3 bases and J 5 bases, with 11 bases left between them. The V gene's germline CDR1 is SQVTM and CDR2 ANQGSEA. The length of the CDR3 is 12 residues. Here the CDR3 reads CSVEEGTHEQYF. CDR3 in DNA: TGCAGCGTTGAGGAGGGGACCCACGAGCAGTACTTC.

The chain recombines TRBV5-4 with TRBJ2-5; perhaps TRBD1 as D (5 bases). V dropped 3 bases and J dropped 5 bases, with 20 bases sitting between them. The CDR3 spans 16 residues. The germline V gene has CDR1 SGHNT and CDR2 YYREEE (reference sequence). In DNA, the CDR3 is TGTGCCAGCAGCTGGGGCCGGGCCCAAAGAGTGGAGACCCAGTACTTC. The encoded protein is CASSWGRAQRVETQYF.

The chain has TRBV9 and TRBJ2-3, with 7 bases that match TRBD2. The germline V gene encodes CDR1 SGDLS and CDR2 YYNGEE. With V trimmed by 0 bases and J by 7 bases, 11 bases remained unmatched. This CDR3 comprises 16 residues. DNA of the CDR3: TGTGCCAGCAGCGTAGAGGTCGGGGGAGGGAGACATACGCAGTATTTT. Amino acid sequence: CASSVEVGGGRHTQYF.

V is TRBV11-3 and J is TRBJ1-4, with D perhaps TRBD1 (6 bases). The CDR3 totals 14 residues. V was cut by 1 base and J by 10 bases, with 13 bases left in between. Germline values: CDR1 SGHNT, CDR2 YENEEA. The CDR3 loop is CASSLGRGGGKLFF. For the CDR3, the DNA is TGTGCCAGCAGCTTAGGGAGAGGGGGTGGAAAACTGTTTTTT.

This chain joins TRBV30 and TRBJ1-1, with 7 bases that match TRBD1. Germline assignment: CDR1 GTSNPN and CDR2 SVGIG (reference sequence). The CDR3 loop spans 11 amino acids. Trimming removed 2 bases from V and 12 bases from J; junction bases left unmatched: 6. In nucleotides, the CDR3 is TGTGCCTGGAGTTCACCGGGACAGTCTTTCTTT. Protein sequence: CAWSSPGQSFF.

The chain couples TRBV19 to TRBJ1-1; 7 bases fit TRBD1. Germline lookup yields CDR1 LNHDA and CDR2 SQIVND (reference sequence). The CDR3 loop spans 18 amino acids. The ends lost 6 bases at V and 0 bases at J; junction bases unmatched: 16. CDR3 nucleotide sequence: TGTGCCAGTAGGCGACGACAGGGTACAGCCCTAATGAACACTGAAGCTTTCTTT. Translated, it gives CASRRRQGTALMNTEAFF.

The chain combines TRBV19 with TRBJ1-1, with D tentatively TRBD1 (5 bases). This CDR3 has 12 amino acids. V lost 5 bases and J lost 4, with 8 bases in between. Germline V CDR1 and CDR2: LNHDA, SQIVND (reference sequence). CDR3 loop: CASSRTPTEAFF. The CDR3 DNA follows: TGTGCCAGTAGTCGGACACCCACTGAAGCTTTCTTT.

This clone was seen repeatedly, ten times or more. In nucleotides, the CDR3 is TGTGCCAGCAGTAACAGGGACATAAGCCCATACACTGAAGCTTTCTTT. Its protein product is CASSNRDISPYTEAFF. The chain couples TRBV7-2 to TRBJ1-1; a possible D gene is TRBD1 (6 bases). Germline lookup yields CDR1 SGHTA and CDR2 FQGNSA. With 6 bases removed from V and 3 bases from J, the gap between germline ends came to 20 bases. This CDR3 comprises 16 residues.

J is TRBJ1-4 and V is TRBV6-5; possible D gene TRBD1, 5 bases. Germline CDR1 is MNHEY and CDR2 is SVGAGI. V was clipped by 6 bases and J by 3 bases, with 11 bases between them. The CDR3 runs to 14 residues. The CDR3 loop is CASRKQASNEKLFF. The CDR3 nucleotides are TGTGCCAGCAGAAAACAGGCTTCTAATGAAAAACTGTTTTTT.

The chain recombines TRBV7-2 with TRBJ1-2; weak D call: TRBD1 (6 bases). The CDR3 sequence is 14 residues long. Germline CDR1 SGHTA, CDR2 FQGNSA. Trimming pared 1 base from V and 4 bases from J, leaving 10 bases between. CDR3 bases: TGTGCCAGCAGCTTAGGGGGGCCAGGCTATGGCTACACCTTC. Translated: CASSLGGPGYGYTF.

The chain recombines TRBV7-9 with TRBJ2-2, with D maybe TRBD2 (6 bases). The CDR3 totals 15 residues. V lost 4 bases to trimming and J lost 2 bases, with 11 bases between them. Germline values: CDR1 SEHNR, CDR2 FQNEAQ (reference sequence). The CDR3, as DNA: TGTGCCAGCAGCTCTATGCGGGATAACACCGGGGAGCTGTTTTTT. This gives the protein CASSSMRDNTGELFF.

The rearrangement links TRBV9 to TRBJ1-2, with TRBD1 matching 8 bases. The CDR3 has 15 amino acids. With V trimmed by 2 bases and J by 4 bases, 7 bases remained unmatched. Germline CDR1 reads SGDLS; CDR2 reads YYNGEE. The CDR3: CASSVGPGGPYGYTF. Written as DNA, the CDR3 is TGTGCCAGCAGCGTGGGACCAGGGGGCCCCTATGGCTACACCTTC.